The 7 T cell receptor beta chains given below trace back to one sample, sequenced in a study of regulatory T cells in long-lasting Graves disease. With iRepertoire HTBI primers and Arm-PCR of CDR3 regions, TCR beta libraries were built. Each CDR3 protein gets one entry after TCRdb re-called the multiplex PCR reads with MiXCR. Of a few hundred thousand distinct CDR3 sequences listed, around 20% are singletons. The sample's time point: persistent/refractory GD, antithyroid drugs over 5 years with positive TRAb. RNA from PBMCs was the source of the TCR library. The material was peripheral blood mononuclear cells (PBMCs), obtained when the disease was refractory, from a patient treated with antithyroid drugs. All receptors come from a female donor with Graves disease.

This clonotype was recorded a few times. This chain connects TRBV19 to TRBJ1-5; D gene unclear. Germline CDR1 and CDR2: LNHDA and SQIVND (reference sequence). Trimming stripped 3 bases from V and 9 bases from J, with 18 bases between. This CDR3 spans 15 amino acids. This chain's CDR3 is CASSIEASWGSPQHF. The CDR3 nucleotides are TGTGCCAGTAGTATCGAGGCTAGCTGGGGATCGCCCCAGCATTTT. The entire variable domain, with the rest obtained from reference TRBV19 and TRBJ1-5, is as follows: DGGITQSPKYLFRKEGQNVTLSCEQNLNHDAMYWYRQDPGQGLRLIYYSQIVNDFQKGDIAEGYSVSREKKESFPLTVTSAQKNPTAFYLCASSIEASWGSPQHFGDGTRLSIL.

This clonotype appeared many times. The chain links TRBV30 to TRBJ2-5; D possibly matches TRBD1 or TRBD2 (5 bases each). The ends were cut back, 8 bases at V and 4 bases at J, with 17 bases in the middle. The CDR3 totals 13 residues. Per the germline V gene, CDR1 is GTSNPN and CDR2 is SVGIG (reference sequence). The CDR3 DNA follows: TGTGCCCAGAGGGACCTCCGGGGAGAGACCCAGTACTTC. It is translated as CAQRDLRGETQYF.

The table lists this clonotype with a few counts. The chain has TRBV29-1 and TRBJ2-7; D is ambiguous. There are 11 residues in the CDR3. V was trimmed by 5 bases and J by 5 bases, leaving 10 bases between them. Germline values: CDR1 SQVTM, CDR2 ANQGSEA. The CDR3 loop reads CSVRNSDEQYF. In nucleotides, the CDR3 is TGCAGCGTTAGGAACAGCGACGAGCAGTACTTC.

This clonotype has a count of ten or more. V gene TRBV7-2 combines with J gene TRBJ2-7; D ambiguous. The germline V gene encodes CDR1 SGHTA and CDR2 FQGNSA. Between the trimmed V and J ends, which lost 1 base and 3 bases, there was a span of 7 bases. This CDR3 has 13 residues. This chain's CDR3 is CASSLELSYEQYF. In nucleotides, the CDR3 is TGTGCCAGCAGCTTAGAGTTGAGCTACGAGCAGTACTTC.

This clonotype turned up a few times. The V and J genes are TRBV4-3 and TRBJ2-7; TRBD2 is a possible D gene (5 bases). CDR3 length: 16 amino acids. The germline V gene has CDR1 LGHNA and CDR2 YSLEER. V was pared by 0 bases and J by 4 bases, with 16 bases between. The CDR3, as DNA: TGCGCCAGCAGCCAAGATACGGGATCGTCAGTTTACGAGCAGTACTTC. The encoded protein is CASSQDTGSSVYEQYF.

At least ten counts were recorded for this clonotype. The V gene is TRBV20-1, the J gene TRBJ2-7, with D unresolved. The germline V and J ends were trimmed by 2 bases and 1 base, with 9 bases remaining between them. Germline V gives CDR1 DFQATT, CDR2 SNEGSKA (reference sequence). The CDR3 has 13 residues. CDR3 nucleotide sequence: TGCAGTGCTAGAATGCGTTATTCCTACGAGCAGTACTTC. Translated, it gives CSARMRYSYEQYF.

The table lists this clonotype with many counts. The rearrangement links TRBV2 to TRBJ2-5, with 10 bases identical to TRBD1. The CDR3 contains 15 residues. In germline, CDR1 is SNHLY, CDR2 FYNNEI. Trimming cost V 5 bases and J 2 bases; bases outside gene matches: 5. Here the CDR3 DNA reads TGTGCCAGCAGTACACAGGACAGGGGGCAAGAGACCCAGTACTTC. Residues: CASSTQDRGQETQYF.